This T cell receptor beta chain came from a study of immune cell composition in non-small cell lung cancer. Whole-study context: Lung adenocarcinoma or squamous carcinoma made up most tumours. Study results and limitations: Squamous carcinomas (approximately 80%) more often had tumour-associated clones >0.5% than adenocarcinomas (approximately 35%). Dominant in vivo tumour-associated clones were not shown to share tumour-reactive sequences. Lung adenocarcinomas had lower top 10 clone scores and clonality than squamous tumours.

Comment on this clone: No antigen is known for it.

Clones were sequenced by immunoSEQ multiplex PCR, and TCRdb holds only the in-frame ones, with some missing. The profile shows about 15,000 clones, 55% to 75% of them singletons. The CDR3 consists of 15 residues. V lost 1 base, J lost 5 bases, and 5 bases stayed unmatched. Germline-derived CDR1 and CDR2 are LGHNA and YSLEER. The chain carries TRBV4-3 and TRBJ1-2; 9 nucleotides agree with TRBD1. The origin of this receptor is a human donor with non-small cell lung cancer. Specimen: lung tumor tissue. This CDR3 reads CASSQVGDRVYGYTF. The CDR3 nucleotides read TGCGCCAGCAGCCAAGTTGGGGACAGGGTTTATGGCTACACCTTC.